A selection of T cell receptor beta chains follows, all from one sample in a study of vaccination effects on CD4 cells after COVID-19. Their recognized antigens are unknown. Using immunoSEQ multiplex PCR, the repertoire was profiled, and TCRdb retains in-frame clones only, with some absent. The sample has fewer than 25,000 clones, around 70% seen once; the top ten hold roughly 10%. This material consisted of CD4+ T cells from PBMCs cultured with HCoV-NL63 spike peptides, taken after COVID-19 vaccination. The receptors were sampled from a human donor who received a COVID-19 vaccine. The CDR3 runs from the conserved cysteine through the conserved F or W. D genes are given only for firm matches. Some rows mark clone size as missing; the rest say once, few, many or name a class of expanded clone.

J gene: TRBJ2-5; V gene: TRBV5-6; D gene: -; clone size: once; CDR3 protein: CASSSTVQETQYF; CDR3 DNA: TGTGCCAGCAGCTCAACAGTTCAAGAGACCCAGTACTTC
J gene: TRBJ2-6; V gene: TRBV4-2; D gene: -; clone size: -; CDR3 protein: CASSQELLSGANVLTF; CDR3 DNA: TGTGCCAGCAGCCAAGAATTGCTCTCTGGGGCCAACGTCCTGACTTTC
J gene: TRBJ1-1; V gene: TRBV11-2; D gene: -; clone size: -; CDR3 protein: CASSLTDRTGAFF; CDR3 DNA: TGTGCCAGCAGCTTGACCGACAGGACGGGCGCTTTCTTT
J gene: TRBJ2-5; V gene: TRBV6-5; D gene: -; clone size: -; CDR3 protein: CASTTLPPRAAQYF; CDR3 DNA: TGTGCCAGCACCACCTTACCCCCGAGAGCCGCCCAGTACTTC
J gene: TRBJ1-4; V gene: TRBV9; D gene: -; clone size: once; CDR3 protein: CASSEGTPQVGELFF; CDR3 DNA: TGTGCCAGCAGCGAAGGGACCCCCCAGGTTGGTGAACTGTTTTTT
J gene: TRBJ2-3; V gene: TRBV27; D gene: TRBD2; clone size: -; CDR3 protein: CASSWGGGGDTDTQYF; CDR3 DNA: TGTGCCAGCAGTTGGGGAGGCGGGGGGGACACAGATACGCAGTATTTT
J gene: TRBJ1-2; V gene: TRBV30; D gene: -; clone size: -; CDR3 protein: CAWTGSIYGYTF; CDR3 DNA: TGTGCCTGGACAGGGTCCATCTATGGCTACACCTTC
J gene: TRBJ2-1; V gene: TRBV5-1; D gene: -; clone size: few; CDR3 protein: CASSLEGGEQFF; CDR3 DNA: TGCGCCAGCAGCTTGGAAGGGGGTGAGCAGTTCTTC
J gene: TRBJ2-7; V gene: TRBV6-1; D gene: -; clone size: -; CDR3 protein: CASSESKGPFYEQYF; CDR3 DNA: TGTGCCAGCAGTGAATCTAAGGGACCCTTCTACGAGCAGTACTTC
J gene: TRBJ2-7; V gene: TRBV7-8; D gene: TRBD1; clone size: few; CDR3 protein: CASSSDRGREQYF; CDR3 DNA: TGTGCCAGCAGCTCGGACAGGGGTCGGGAGCAGTACTTC
J gene: TRBJ1-1; V gene: TRBV12-3/TRBV12-4; D gene: -; clone size: -; CDR3 protein: CASSSDEGWGAFF; CDR3 DNA: TGTGCCAGCAGTTCTGACGAGGGATGGGGAGCTTTCTTT
J gene: TRBJ1-6; V gene: TRBV19; D gene: TRBD1; clone size: once; CDR3 protein: CASSIEDRANSPLHF; CDR3 DNA: TGTGCCAGTAGTATTGAGGACAGGGCAAATTCACCCCTCCACTTT
J gene: TRBJ2-7; V gene: TRBV3-1/TRBV3-2; D gene: TRBD2; clone size: few; CDR3 protein: CASSQAAGVYEQYF; CDR3 DNA: TGTGCCAGCAGCCAAGCAGCGGGAGTTTACGAGCAGTACTTC
J gene: TRBJ1-1; V gene: TRBV6-4; D gene: -; clone size: -; CDR3 protein: CASSDPLRGAFF; CDR3 DNA: TGTGCCAGCAGTGACCCCTTACGTGGCGCTTTCTTT
J gene: TRBJ1-1; V gene: TRBV5-1; D gene: -; clone size: -; CDR3 protein: CASSLVTVGTEAFF; CDR3 DNA: TGCGCCAGCAGCTTGGTGACGGTTGGGACTGAAGCTTTCTTT
J gene: TRBJ1-2; V gene: TRBV3-1/TRBV3-2; D gene: -; clone size: -; CDR3 protein: CASSLLGLDGYTF; CDR3 DNA: TGTGCCAGCAGCCTGCTAGGGCTGGATGGCTACACCTTC
J gene: TRBJ2-1; V gene: TRBV7-2; D gene: TRBD1; clone size: few; CDR3 protein: CASSLQTGAFDEQFF; CDR3 DNA: TGTGCCAGCAGCTTACAGACAGGGGCGTTTGATGAGCAGTTCTTC
J gene: TRBJ2-5; V gene: TRBV30; D gene: -; clone size: -; CDR3 protein: CAWSSSEETQYF; CDR3 DNA: TGTGCCTGGAGTTCCAGCGAAGAGACCCAGTACTTC
J gene: TRBJ1-2; V gene: TRBV3-1/TRBV3-2; D gene: TRBD1; clone size: -; CDR3 protein: CASTPGTGNYGYTF; CDR3 DNA: TGTGCCAGCACCCCCGGGACAGGGAACTATGGCTACACCTTC
J gene: TRBJ2-7; V gene: TRBV5-6; D gene: TRBD2; clone size: -; CDR3 protein: CASSKRLALSSYEQYF; CDR3 DNA: TGTGCCAGCAGCAAACGACTAGCGTTAAGCTCCTACGAGCAGTACTTC
J gene: TRBJ2-3; V gene: TRBV21-1; D gene: -; clone size: once; CDR3 protein: CASSSEDRGTDTQYF; CDR3 DNA: TGTGCCAGCAGCTCAGAAGACAGGGGAACAGATACGCAGTATTTT
J gene: TRBJ1-4; V gene: TRBV6-1; D gene: -; clone size: once; CDR3 protein: CASSDSFRDANEKLFF; CDR3 DNA: TGTGCCAGCAGTGATTCCTTCCGGGATGCTAATGAAAAACTGTTTTTT
J gene: TRBJ1-6; V gene: TRBV25-1; D gene: -; clone size: few; CDR3 protein: CASSEIDSYNSPLHF; CDR3 DNA: TGTGCCAGCAGTGAAATCGACTCCTATAATTCACCCCTCCACTTT
J gene: TRBJ2-1; V gene: TRBV6-6; D gene: -; clone size: -; CDR3 protein: CASSSGTPRNEQFF; CDR3 DNA: TGTGCCAGCAGTTCCGGGACTCCACGCAATGAGCAGTTCTTC
J gene: TRBJ2-5; V gene: TRBV6-1; D gene: TRBD2; clone size: -; CDR3 protein: CASSEIPGVSGGTRETQYF; CDR3 DNA: TGTGCCAGCAGTGAAATCCCTGGGGTTAGCGGGGGGACCCGGGAGACCCAGTACTTC